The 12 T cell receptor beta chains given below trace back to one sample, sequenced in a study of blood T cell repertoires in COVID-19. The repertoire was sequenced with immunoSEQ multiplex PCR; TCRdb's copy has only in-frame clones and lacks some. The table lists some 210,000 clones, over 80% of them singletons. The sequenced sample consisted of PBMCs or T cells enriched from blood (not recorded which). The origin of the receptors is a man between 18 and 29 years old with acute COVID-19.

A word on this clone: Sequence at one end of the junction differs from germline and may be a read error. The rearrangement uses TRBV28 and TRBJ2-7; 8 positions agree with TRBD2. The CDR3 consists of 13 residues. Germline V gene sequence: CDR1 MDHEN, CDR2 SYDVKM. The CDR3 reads CASNLAGTYEQYF. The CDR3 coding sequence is TGTGCCAGCAATTTAGCGGGAACTTACGAGCAGTACTTC.

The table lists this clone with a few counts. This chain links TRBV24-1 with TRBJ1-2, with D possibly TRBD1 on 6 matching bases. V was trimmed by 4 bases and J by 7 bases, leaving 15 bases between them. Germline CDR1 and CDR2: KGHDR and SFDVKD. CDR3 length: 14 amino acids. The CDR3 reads CATSDQGGIGGYTF. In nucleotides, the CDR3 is TGTGCCACCAGTGACCAAGGGGGAATAGGTGGCTACACCTTC.

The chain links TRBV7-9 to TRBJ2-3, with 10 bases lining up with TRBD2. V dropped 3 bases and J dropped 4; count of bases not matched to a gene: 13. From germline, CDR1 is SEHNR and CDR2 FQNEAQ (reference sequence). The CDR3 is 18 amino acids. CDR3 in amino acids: CASSFSLVAGGGSDTQYF. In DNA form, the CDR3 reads TGTGCCAGCAGCTTTAGTTTGGTAGCGGGAGGTGGTTCAGATACGCAGTATTTT.

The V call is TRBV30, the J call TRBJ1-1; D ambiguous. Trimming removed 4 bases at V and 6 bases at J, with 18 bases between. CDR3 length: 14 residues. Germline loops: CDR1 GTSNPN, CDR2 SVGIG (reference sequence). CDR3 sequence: CAWILPPLGAEAFF. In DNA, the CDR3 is TGTGCCTGGATCCTACCCCCACTCGGGGCTGAAGCTTTCTTT.

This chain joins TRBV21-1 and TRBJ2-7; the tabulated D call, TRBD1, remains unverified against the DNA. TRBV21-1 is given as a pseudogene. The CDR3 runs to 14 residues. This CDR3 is CASSSRPGGDEQYF. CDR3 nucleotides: TGTGCCAGCAGCTCCCGCCCAGGGGGCGACGAGCAGTACTTC.

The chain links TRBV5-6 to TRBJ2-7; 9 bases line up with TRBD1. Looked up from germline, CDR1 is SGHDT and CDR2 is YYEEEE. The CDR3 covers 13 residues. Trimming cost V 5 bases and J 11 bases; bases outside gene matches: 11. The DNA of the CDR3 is TGTGCCAGCAGTCCGGGACAGGGTTTAAACGAGTACTTC. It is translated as CASSPGQGLNEYF.

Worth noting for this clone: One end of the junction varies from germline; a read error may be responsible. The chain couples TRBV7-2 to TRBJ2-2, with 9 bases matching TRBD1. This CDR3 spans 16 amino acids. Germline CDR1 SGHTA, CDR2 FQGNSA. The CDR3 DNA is TGTGCCAGCAGCTTATCCGGGACAGGGAACCCCGGGGAGCTGTTTTTT. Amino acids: CASSLSGTGNPGELFF.

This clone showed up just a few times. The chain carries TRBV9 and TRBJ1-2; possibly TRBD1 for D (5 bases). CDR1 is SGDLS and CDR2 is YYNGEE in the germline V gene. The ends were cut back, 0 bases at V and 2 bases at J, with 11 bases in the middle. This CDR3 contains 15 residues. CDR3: CASSVDPGMNYGYTF. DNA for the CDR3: TGTGCCAGCAGCGTAGATCCAGGGATGAACTATGGCTACACCTTC.

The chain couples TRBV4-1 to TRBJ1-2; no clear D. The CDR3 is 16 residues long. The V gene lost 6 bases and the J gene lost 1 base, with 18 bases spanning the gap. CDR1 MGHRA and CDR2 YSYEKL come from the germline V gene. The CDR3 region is CASSPATGKLNYGYTF. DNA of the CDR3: TGCGCCAGCAGTCCGGCGACGGGGAAACTTAACTATGGCTACACCTTC.

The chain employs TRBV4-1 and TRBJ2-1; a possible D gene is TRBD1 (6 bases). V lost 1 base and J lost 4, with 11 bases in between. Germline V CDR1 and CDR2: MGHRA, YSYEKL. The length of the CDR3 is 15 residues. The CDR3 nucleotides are TGCGCCAGCAGCCAAGGAAGCAGGGGTTACAATGAGCAGTTCTTC. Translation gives CASSQGSRGYNEQFF.

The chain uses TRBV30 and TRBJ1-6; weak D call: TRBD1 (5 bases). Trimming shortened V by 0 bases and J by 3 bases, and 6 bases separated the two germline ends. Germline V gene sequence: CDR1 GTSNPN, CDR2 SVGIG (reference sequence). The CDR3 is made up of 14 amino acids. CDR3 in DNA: TGTGCCTGGAGTGTTGACAGCTATAATTCACCCCTCCACTTT. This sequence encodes CAWSVDSYNSPLHF. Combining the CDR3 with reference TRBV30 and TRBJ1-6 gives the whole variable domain SQTIHQWPATLVQPVGSPLSLECTVEGTSNPNLYWYRQAAGRGLQLLFYSVGIGQISSEVPQNLSASRPQDRQFILSSKKLLLSDSGFYLCAWSVDSYNSPLHFGNGTRLTVT.

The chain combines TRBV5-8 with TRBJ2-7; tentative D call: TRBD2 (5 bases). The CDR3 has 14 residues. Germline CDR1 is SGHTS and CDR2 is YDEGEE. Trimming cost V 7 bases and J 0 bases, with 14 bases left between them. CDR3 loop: CASEGSRSSYEQYF. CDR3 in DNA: TGTGCCAGCGAGGGCAGTCGATCCTCCTACGAGCAGTACTTC.